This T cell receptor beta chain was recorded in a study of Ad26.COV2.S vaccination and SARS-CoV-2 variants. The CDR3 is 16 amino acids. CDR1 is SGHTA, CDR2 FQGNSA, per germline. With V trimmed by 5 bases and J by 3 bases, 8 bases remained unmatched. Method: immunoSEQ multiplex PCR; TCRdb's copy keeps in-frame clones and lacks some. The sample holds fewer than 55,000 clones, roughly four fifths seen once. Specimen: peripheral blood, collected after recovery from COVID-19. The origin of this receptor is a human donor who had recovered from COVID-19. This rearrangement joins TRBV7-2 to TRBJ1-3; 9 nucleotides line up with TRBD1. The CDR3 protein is CASSETGTGYGNTIYF. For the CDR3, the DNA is TGTGCCAGCAGCGAAACAGGGACAGGGTATGGAAACACCATATATTTT.